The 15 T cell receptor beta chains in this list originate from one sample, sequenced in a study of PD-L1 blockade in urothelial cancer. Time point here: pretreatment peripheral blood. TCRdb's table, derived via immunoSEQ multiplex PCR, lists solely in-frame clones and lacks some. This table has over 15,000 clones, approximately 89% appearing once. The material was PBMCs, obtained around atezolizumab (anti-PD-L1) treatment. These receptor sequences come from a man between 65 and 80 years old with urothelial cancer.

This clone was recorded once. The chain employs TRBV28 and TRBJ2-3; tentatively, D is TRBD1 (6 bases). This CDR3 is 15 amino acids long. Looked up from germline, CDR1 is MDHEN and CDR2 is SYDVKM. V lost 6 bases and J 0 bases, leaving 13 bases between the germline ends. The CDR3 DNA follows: TGTGCCAGCAGCCCATCAGGGGCAAGCACAGATACGCAGTATTTT. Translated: CASSPSGASTDTQYF.

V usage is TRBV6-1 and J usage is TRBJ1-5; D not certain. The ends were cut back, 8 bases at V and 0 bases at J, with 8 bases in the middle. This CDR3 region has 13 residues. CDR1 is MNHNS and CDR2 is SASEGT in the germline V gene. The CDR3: CASEENSNQPQHF. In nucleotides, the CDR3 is TGTGCCAGCGAGGAAAATAGCAATCAGCCCCAGCATTTT.

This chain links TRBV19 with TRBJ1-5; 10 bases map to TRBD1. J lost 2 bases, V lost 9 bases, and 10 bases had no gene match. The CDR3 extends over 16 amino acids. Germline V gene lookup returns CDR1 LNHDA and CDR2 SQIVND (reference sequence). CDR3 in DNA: TGTGCCAGCACTAAGGCCGGGACAGGGGGCAATCAGCCCCAGCATTTT. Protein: CASTKAGTGGNQPQHF.

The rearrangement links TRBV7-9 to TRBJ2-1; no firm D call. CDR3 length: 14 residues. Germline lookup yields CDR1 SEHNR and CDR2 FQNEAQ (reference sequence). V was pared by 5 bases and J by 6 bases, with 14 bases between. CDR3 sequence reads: CASSPPRRSNEQFF. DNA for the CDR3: TGTGCCAGCAGCCCCCCCCGCCGGAGCAATGAGCAGTTCTTC.

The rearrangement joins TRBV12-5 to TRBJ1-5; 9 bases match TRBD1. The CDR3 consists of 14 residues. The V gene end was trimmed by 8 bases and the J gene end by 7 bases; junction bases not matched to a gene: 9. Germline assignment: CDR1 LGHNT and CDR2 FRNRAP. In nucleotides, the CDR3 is TGTGCTAGTCATCAACAGGGGGCGAAACAGCCCCAGCATTTT. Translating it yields CASHQQGAKQPQHF.

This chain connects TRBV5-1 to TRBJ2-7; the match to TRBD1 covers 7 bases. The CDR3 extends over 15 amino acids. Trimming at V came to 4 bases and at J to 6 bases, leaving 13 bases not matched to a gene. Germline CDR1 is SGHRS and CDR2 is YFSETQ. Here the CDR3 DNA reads TGCGCCAGCAGCGGGAGCGACAGGGTTGGGATCGAGCAGTACTTC. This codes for CASSGSDRVGIEQYF.

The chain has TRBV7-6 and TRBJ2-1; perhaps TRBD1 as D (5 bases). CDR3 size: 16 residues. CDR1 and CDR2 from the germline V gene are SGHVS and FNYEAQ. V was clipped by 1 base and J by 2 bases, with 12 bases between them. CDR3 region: CASSLGQSLPYNEQFF. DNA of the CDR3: TGTGCCAGCAGCTTAGGACAGTCCCTCCCCTACAATGAGCAGTTCTTC.

CDR3 protein: CASTARSNYGYTF. CDR3 coding DNA: TGTGCCAGCACTGCACGGTCTAACTATGGCTACACCTTC. V gene TRBV6-5 combines with J gene TRBJ1-2; no reliable D call. V was clipped by 7 bases and J by 0 bases, with 9 bases between them. Germline loops: CDR1 MNHEY, CDR2 SVGAGI. The CDR3 has 13 residues.

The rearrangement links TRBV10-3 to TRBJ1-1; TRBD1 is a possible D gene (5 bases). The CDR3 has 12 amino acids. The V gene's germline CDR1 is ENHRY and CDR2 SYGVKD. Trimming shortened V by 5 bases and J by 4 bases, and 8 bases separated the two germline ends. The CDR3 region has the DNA TGTGCCATCAGTACAGGCAGCACTGAAGCTTTCTTT. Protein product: CAISTGSTEAFF.

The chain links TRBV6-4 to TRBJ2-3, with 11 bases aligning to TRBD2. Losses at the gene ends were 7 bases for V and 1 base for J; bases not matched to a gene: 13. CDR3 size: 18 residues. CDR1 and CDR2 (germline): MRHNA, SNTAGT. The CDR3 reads CASTNLGQTSGGTDTQYF. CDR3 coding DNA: TGTGCCAGCACCAATCTCGGCCAGACTAGCGGGGGCACAGATACGCAGTATTTT.

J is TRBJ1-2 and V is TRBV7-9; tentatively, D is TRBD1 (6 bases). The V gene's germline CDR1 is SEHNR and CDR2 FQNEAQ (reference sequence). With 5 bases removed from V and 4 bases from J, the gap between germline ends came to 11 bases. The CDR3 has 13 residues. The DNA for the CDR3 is TGTGCCAGCAGCAAACAGGGCGTCTATGGCTACACCTTC. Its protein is CASSKQGVYGYTF.

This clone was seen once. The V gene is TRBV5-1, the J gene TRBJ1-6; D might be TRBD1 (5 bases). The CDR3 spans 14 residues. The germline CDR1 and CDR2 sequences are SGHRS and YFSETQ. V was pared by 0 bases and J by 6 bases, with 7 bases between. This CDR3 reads CASSLGQSNSPLHF. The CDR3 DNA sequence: TGCGCCAGCAGCTTGGGACAGAGTAATTCACCCCTCCACTTT.

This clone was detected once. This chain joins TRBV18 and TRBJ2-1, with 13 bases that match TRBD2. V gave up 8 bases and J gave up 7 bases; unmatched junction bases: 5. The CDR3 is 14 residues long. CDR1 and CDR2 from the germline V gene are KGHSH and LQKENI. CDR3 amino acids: CASVTSGGWNEQFF. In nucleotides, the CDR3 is TGTGCCAGCGTGACTAGCGGGGGGTGGAATGAGCAGTTCTTC.

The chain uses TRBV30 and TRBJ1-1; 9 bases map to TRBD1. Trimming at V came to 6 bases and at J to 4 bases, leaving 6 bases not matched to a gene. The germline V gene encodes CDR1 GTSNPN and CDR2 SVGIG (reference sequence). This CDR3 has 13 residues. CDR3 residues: CACTTGGSTEAFF. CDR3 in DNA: TGTGCCTGCACGACAGGGGGAAGCACTGAAGCTTTCTTT.

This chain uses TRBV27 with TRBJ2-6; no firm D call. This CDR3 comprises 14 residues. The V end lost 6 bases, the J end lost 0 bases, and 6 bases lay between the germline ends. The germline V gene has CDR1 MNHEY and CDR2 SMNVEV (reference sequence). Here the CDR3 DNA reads TGTGCCAGCAGGAGGAGCTCTGGGGCCAACGTCCTGACTTTC. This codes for CASRRSSGANVLTF.